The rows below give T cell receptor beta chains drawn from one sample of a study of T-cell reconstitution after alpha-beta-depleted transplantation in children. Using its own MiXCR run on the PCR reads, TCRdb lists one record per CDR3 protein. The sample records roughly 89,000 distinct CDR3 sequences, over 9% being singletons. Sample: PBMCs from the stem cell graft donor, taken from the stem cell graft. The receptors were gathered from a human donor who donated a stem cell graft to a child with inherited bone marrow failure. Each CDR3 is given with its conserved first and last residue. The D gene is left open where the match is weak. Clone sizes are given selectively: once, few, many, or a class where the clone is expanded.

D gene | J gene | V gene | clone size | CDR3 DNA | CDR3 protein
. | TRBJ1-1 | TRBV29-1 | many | TGCAGCGTTGAAGGGGGGCCGTGGACTGAAGCTTTCTTT | CSVEGGPWTEAFF
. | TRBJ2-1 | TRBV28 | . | TGTGCCAGCAGTTTGGGTAGTAGACACCCCAATGAGCAGTTCTTC | CASSLGSRHPNEQFF
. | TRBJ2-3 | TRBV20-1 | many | TGCAGTGCTAGAGATGGGGGAGGCACAGATACGCAGTATTTT | CSARDGGGTDTQYF
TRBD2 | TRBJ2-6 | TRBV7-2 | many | TGTGCCAGCAGCCTTAGCGGGAGGAGCTCTGGGGCCAACGTCCTGACTTTC | CASSLSGRSSGANVLTF
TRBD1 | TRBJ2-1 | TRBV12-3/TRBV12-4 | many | TGTGCCAGCAGGAGACAGGGGGCTTACAATGAGCAGTTCTTC | CASRRQGAYNEQFF
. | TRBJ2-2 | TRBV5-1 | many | TGCGCCAGCAGCTTGGTAGTCGGGGAGCTGTTTTTT | CASSLVVGELFF
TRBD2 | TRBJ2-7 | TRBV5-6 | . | TGTGCCAGCAGCTTTCGCGGACTAGCGGGGCGAGACTCCTACGAGCAGTACTTC | CASSFRGLAGRDSYEQYF
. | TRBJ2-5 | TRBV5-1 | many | TGCGCCAGCAGGCTGCCTGGGAGTGGAGAGACCCAGTACTTC | CASRLPGSGETQYF
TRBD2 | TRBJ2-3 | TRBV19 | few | TGTGCCAGTAGTACTAGCGGGGGGATTACAGATACGCAGTATTTT | CASSTSGGITDTQYF
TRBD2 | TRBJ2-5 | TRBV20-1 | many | TGCAGTGCTCTCAGCGGGAGATGGGAGACCCAGTACTTC | CSALSGRWETQYF
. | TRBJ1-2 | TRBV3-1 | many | TGTGCCAGCAGCCGAGAGACGTCCCCCGGCTACACCTTC | CASSRETSPGYTF
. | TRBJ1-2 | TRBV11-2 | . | TGTGCCAGCAGTTCCTCTGGTAGGGGGGGCGTAAATGGCTACACCTTC | CASSSSGRGGVNGYTF
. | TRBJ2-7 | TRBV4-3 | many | TGCGCCAGCAGCCAGCTTGCTGATACGACCTACGAGCAGTACTTC | CASSQLADTTYEQYF
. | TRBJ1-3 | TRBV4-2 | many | TGTGCCAGCAGCCAAGTACCGTCTGGAAACACCATATATTTT | CASSQVPSGNTIYF
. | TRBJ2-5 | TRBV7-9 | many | TGTGCCAGCAGCTTAGATTTGTCTTGGACCCAGTACTTC | CASSLDLSWTQYF
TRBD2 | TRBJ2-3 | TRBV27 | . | TGTGCCAGCAGTACCCCTTTGGGAGCGGGAAGCACAGATACGCAGTATTTT | CASSTPLGAGSTDTQYF
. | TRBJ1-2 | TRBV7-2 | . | TGTGCCAGCAGCGCCCCCCGTGGCCTCAAGGAGGGCTACACCTTC | CASSAPRGLKEGYTF
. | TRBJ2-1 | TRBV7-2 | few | TGTGCCAGCAGCCCACAGGGCCGTGGGTACAATGAGCAGTTCTTC | CASSPQGRGYNEQFF
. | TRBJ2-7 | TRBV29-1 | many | TGCAGCGTTCGCGGGCGATTCTCCTACGAGCAGTACTTC | CSVRGRFSYEQYF
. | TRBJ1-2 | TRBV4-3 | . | TGCGCCAGCAGTCTGACCGGGGGACAATATGGCTACACCTTC | CASSLTGGQYGYTF
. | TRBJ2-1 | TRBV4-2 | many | TGTGCCAGCAGCCAGGGGCACAATGAGCAGTTCTTC | CASSQGHNEQFF
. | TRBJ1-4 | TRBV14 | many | TGTGCCAGCAGCCAAGATGGAGGGAATAATGAAAAACTGTTTTTT | CASSQDGGNNEKLFF
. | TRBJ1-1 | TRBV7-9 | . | TGTGCCAGCAGCACCTTCAGCAGAGAGGGGGCTTTCTTT | CASSTFSREGAFF
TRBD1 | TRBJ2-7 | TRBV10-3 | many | TGTGCCTCAAAAAGGGGGGTCGGGACAGGGGGCCGATACGAGCAGTACTTC | CASKRGVGTGGRYEQYF
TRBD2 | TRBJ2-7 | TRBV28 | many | TGTGCCAGCAGTTTAGCGACTAGCGGGAACTCCTACGAGCAGTACTTC | CASSLATSGNSYEQYF
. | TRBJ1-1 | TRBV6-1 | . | TGTGCCAGCATCCTACCAGACAGCTCTAACACTGAAGCTTTCTTT | CASILPDSSNTEAFF
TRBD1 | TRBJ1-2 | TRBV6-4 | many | TGTGCCAGCAGTCCGACAGGGTCTAACTATGGCTACACCTTC | CASSPTGSNYGYTF
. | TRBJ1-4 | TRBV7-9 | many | TGTGCCAGCAGCTTGGGAGAGAAGAATGAAAAACTGTTTTTT | CASSLGEKNEKLFF
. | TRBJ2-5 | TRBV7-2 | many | TGTGCCAGCAGCCCACCGGGGATACAAGCTACCCAGTACTTC | CASSPPGIQATQYF
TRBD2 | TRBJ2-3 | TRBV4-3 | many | TGCGCCAGCAGCCAAACCGCGGGGGGGCCAGATACGCAGTATTTT | CASSQTAGGPDTQYF
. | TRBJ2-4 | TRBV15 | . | TGTGCCACCAGCAGAGATGGAGGGCAGGGGGACCAAAACATTCAGTACTTC | CATSRDGGQGDQNIQYF